The 11 T cell receptor beta chains below all came from one sample that was sequenced in a study of CD8 T cells in ankylosing spondylitis. MiXCR, applied by TCRdb to the 5' RACE reads, yields one record per CDR3 protein. This table has about 240,000 distinct CDR3 sequences, more than 9% appearing once. Sequencing used blood, either unsorted or a sorted T cell fraction (not recorded which). These TCRs come from a male donor with ankylosing spondylitis or in good health (not recorded which).

The chain couples TRBV3-1 to TRBJ1-4; D is undetermined. V lost 1 base and J 8 bases, leaving 14 bases between the germline ends. This CDR3 is built from 15 residues. Germline loops: CDR1 LGHDT, CDR2 YNNKEL (reference sequence). The CDR3: CASSQGMGYYEKLFF. Written as DNA, the CDR3 is TGTGCCAGCAGCCAAGGAATGGGGTATTACGAAAAACTGTTTTTT. Supplemented by reference TRBV3-1 and TRBJ1-4, the full variable domain reads DTAVSQTPKYLVTQMGNDKSIKCEQNLGHDTMYWYKQDSKKFLKIMFSYNNKELIINETVPNRFSPKSPDKAHLNLHINSLELGDSAVYFCASSQGMGYYEKLFFGSGTQLSVL.

This clonotype was observed at least ten times. The V gene is TRBV7-2, the J gene TRBJ2-3, with 7 bases identical to TRBD2. From germline, CDR1 is SGHTA and CDR2 FQGNSA. The CDR3 runs 15 residues. The V segment lost 8 bases and the J segment 6 bases; nucleotides outside the gene matches: 14. The CDR3 protein is CASRNPGGPKDTQYF. CDR3 bases: TGTGCCAGCCGAAACCCGGGGGGTCCTAAGGATACGCAGTATTTT.

This sequence joins TRBV9 and TRBJ2-3, with 11 positions matching TRBD2. The CDR3 totals 16 residues. Germline CDR1 is SGDLS and CDR2 is YYNGEE. J lost 8 bases, V lost 3 bases, and 11 bases had no gene match. Written as DNA, the CDR3 is TGTGCCAGCAGCGCGGGACTAGCGGCGGGTGACGGTACGCAGTATTTT. Amino acids: CASSAGLAAGDGTQYF.

The rearrangement links TRBV7-6 to TRBJ2-2; weak D call: TRBD1 (5 bases). The CDR3 runs to 13 residues. The germline V and J ends were trimmed by 2 bases and 7 bases, with 8 bases remaining between them. Germline V gives CDR1 SGHVS, CDR2 FNYEAQ. CDR3 in amino acids: CASSLQGIGELFF. Here the CDR3 DNA reads TGTGCCAGCAGCTTACAGGGAATCGGGGAGCTGTTTTTT. The variable domain in full, with the rest retrieved from reference TRBV7-6 and TRBJ2-2, is GAGVSQSPRYKVTKRGQDVALRCDPISGHVSLYWYRQALGQGPEFLTYFNYEAQQDKSGLPNDRFSAERPEGSISTLTIQRTEQRDSAMYRCASSLQGIGELFFGEGSRLTVL.

In this sample, this clonotype turned up a few times. This sequence joins TRBV7-9 and TRBJ2-1, with D possibly TRBD1 on 6 matching bases. The CDR3 loop spans 16 amino acids. In germline, CDR1 is SEHNR, CDR2 FQNEAQ (reference sequence). The ends were cut back, 2 bases at V and 2 bases at J, with 13 bases in the middle. Written as DNA, the CDR3 is TGTGCCAGCAGCTTACAGGGGAGTAGCGCCTACAATGAGCAGTTCTTC. Residues: CASSLQGSSAYNEQFF.

The table lists this clonotype with many counts. This chain links TRBV7-9 with TRBJ1-3, with no clear D. The CDR3 length is 11 residues. Germline CDR1 is SEHNR and CDR2 is FQNEAQ (reference sequence). V was trimmed by 4 bases and J by 2 bases, leaving 0 bases between them. CDR3 region: CASSSGNTIYF. The CDR3 nucleotides are TGTGCCAGCAGCTCTGGAAACACCATATATTTT.

The table lists this clonotype with many counts. The chain joins TRBV4-1 to TRBJ1-2; D might be TRBD1 (5 bases). This CDR3 is built from 16 residues. Germline-derived CDR1 and CDR2 are MGHRA and YSYEKL. V lost 3 bases to trimming and J lost 4 bases, with 18 bases between them. For the CDR3, the DNA is TGCGCCAGCAGCCAGATGGACCAGCGGGGGAGCTATGGCTACACCTTC. The encoded protein is CASSQMDQRGSYGYTF.

This clonotype was recorded many times. J is TRBJ2-1 and V is TRBV20-1; 12 positions match TRBD2. The CDR3 is made up of 14 amino acids. V dropped 5 bases and J dropped 9; count of bases not matched to a gene: 8. Germline V lookup: CDR1 DFQATT, CDR2 SNEGSKA (reference sequence). The CDR3 reads CSAGPTSGSGEQFF. CDR3 coding DNA: TGCAGTGCTGGCCCGACTAGCGGGAGTGGTGAGCAGTTCTTC.

At least ten counts were recorded for this clonotype. The chain links TRBV19 to TRBJ2-5; the match to TRBD2 covers 11 bases. The CDR3 spans 18 residues. Germline assignment: CDR1 LNHDA and CDR2 SQIVND (reference sequence). V was pared by 7 bases and J by 1 base, with 14 bases of the junction left unmatched. The CDR3 region is CASTPGLAVPALQETQYF. The CDR3 DNA reads as TGTGCCAGTACCCCGGGACTAGCGGTGCCAGCCCTCCAAGAGACCCAGTACTTC.

This clonotype was found many times. V and J are TRBV6-1 and TRBJ2-5, with 11 nucleotides matching TRBD2. The CDR3 has 17 amino acids. Germline V gene data show CDR1 as MNHNS and CDR2 as SASEGT. V shed 5 bases and J 5 bases; nucleotides not matched to a gene: 13. The chain's CDR3 is CASSLSFAASGGETQYF. Here the CDR3 DNA reads TGTGCCAGCAGTCTATCCTTCGCGGCTAGCGGGGGGGAGACCCAGTACTTC.

CDR3 sequence reads: CAWSVGLAGEETQYF. CDR3 DNA: TGTGCCTGGAGTGTAGGACTAGCGGGGGAAGAGACCCAGTACTTC. The J gene is TRBJ2-5, the V gene TRBV30; TRBD2 matches 13 bases. CDR3 length: 15 residues. The V gene's germline CDR1 is GTSNPN and CDR2 SVGIG (reference sequence). Trimming took 0 bases from V and 3 from J; bases not matched to a gene: 1.